The sample holds a few counts of the clone carrying this T cell receptor beta chain. Its antigen is still unknown. The source of the sample is a study of identical twins. TCRdb analysed the 5' RACE reads with MiXCR anew, one entry per CDR3 protein. There are hundreds of thousands of distinct CDR3 sequences in the sample; around an eighth occur only once, and around 1.5% lies in the top ten. Findings and caveats of the study: Twins shared out-of-frame alpha sequences with excess low generation probability.

These sequences were also reported in another study, on yellow fever vaccine responses in identical twins.

The sequence derives from a woman aged 18-30 years in good health. Sequencing input: PBMCs.

The CDR3 loop reads CASTRDRRNEQFF. The CDR3 DNA reads as TGTGCCAGCACCAGGGACAGGCGCAATGAGCAGTTCTTC. V usage is TRBV12-3 or TRBV12-4 and J usage is TRBJ2-1, with 8 bases matching TRBD1. J was trimmed by 6 bases and V by 7 bases; bases with no gene match: 5. The CDR3 contains 13 residues.